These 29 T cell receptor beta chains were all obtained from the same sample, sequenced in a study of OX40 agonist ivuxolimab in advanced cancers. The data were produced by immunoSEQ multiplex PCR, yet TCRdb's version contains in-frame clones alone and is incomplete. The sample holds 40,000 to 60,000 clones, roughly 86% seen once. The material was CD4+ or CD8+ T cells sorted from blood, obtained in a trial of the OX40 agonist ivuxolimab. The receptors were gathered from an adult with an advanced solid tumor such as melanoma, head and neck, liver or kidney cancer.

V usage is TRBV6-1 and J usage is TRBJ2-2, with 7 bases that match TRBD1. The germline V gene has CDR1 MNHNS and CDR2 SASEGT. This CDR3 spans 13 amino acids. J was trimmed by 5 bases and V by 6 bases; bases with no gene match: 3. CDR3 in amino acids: CASRQGRTGELFF. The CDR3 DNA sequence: TGTGCCAGCAGACAGGGGCGGACCGGGGAGCTGTTTTTT.

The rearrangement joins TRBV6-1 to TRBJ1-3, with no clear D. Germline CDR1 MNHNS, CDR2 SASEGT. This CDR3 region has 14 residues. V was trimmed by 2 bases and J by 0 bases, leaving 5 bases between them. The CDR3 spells CASSERFSGNTIYF. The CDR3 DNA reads TGTGCCAGCAGTGAACGCTTCTCTGGAAACACCATATATTTT.

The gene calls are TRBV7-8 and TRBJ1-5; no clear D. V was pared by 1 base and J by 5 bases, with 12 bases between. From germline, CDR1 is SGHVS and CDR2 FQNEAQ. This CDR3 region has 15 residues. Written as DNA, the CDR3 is TGTGCCAGCAGCTTAGAGTTGGCAGTGTATCAGCCCCAGCATTTT. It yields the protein CASSLELAVYQPQHF.

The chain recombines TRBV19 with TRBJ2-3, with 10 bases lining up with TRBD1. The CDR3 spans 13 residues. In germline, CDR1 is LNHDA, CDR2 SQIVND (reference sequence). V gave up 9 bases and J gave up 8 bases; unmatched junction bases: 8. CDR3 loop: CASTDRGSGTQYF. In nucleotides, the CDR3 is TGTGCCAGCACGGACAGGGGGTCGGGTACGCAGTATTTT. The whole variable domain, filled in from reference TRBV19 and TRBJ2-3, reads DGGITQSPKYLFRKEGQNVTLSCEQNLNHDAMYWYRQDPGQGLRLIYYSQIVNDFQKGDIAEGYSVSREKKESFPLTVTSAQKNPTAFYLCASTDRGSGTQYFGPGTRLTVL.

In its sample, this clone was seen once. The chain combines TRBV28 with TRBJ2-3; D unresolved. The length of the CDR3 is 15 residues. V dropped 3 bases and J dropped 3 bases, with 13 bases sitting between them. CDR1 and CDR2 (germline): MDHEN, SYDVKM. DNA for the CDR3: TGTGCCAGCAGTTTCAAGAGGCGCGCAACAGATACGCAGTATTTT. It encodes CASSFKRRATDTQYF.

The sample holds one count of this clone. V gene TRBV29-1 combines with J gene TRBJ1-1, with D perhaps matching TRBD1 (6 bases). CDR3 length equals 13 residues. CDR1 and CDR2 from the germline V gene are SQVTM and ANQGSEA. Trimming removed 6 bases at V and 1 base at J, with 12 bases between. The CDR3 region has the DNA TGCAGCGTCGTCCGGACAGCGAACACTGAAGCTTTCTTT. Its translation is CSVVRTANTEAFF.

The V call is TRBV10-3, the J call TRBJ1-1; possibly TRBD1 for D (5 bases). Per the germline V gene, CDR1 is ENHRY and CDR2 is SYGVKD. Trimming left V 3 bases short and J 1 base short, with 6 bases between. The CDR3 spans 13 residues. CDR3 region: CAISDRENTEAFF. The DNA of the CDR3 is TGTGCCATCAGTGACAGGGAGAACACTGAAGCTTTCTTT.

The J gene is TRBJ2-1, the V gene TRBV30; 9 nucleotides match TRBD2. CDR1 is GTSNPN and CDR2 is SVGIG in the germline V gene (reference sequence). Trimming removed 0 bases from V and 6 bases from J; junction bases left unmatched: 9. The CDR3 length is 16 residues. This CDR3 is CAWSVPVAGGPNEQFF. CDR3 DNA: TGTGCCTGGAGTGTACCAGTTGCGGGGGGGCCCAATGAGCAGTTCTTC. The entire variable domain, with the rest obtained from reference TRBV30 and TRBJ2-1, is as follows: SQTIHQWPATLVQPVGSPLSLECTVEGTSNPNLYWYRQAAGRGLQLLFYSVGIGQISSEVPQNLSASRPQDRQFILSSKKLLLSDSGFYLCAWSVPVAGGPNEQFFGPGTRLTVL.

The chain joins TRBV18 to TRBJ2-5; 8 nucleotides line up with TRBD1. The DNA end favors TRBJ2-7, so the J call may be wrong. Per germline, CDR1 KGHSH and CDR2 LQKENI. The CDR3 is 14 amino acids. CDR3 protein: CASSPTQGAFEQYF. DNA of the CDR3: TGTGCCAGCTCACCCACCCAGGGGGCTTTCGAGCAGTACTTC.

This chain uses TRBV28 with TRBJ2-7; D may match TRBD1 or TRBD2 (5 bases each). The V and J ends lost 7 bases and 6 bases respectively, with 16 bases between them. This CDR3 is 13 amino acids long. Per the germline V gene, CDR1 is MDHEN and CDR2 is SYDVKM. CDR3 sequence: CASTPLGVPEQYF. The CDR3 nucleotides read TGTGCCAGCACTCCTTTGGGGGTCCCCGAGCAGTACTTC.

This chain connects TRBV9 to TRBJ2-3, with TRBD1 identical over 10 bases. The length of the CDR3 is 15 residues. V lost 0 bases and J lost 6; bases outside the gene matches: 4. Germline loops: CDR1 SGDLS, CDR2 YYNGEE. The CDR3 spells CASSVVGTGVDTQYF. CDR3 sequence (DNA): TGTGCCAGCAGCGTAGTCGGGACAGGGGTGGATACGCAGTATTTT.

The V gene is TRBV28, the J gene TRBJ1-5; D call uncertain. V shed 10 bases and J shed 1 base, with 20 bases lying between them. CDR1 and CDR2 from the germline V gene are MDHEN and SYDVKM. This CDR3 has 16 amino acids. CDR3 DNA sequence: TGTGCCACCAAGCGGGTGTGGCTGGGGAGCAATCAGCCCCAGCATTTT. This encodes CATKRVWLGSNQPQHF.

The CDR3 coding sequence is TGTGCCAGCAGCGTAGCTCCGGGGACAGGGGTCTATGAGCAGTTCTTC. This sequence encodes CASSVAPGTGVYEQFF. The chain links TRBV9 to TRBJ2-1; 10 nucleotides line up with TRBD1. The CDR3 is made up of 16 amino acids. V lost 0 bases, J lost 8 bases, and 8 bases stayed unmatched. Per the germline V gene, CDR1 is SGDLS and CDR2 is YYNGEE.

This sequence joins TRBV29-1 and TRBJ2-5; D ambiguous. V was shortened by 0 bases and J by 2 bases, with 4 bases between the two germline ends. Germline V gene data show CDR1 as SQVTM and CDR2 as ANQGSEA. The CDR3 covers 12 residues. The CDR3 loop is CSVEEQQETQYF. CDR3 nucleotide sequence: TGCAGCGTTGAAGAACAGCAAGAGACCCAGTACTTC.

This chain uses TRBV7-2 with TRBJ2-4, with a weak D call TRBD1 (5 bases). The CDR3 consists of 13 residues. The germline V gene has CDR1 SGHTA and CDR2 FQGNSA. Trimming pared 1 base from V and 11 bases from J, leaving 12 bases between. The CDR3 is CASSLVQGRVQYF. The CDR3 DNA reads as TGTGCCAGCAGCTTAGTGCAGGGTCGTGTTCAGTACTTC. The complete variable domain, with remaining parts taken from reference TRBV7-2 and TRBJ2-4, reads GAGVSQSPSNKVTEKGKDVELRCDPISGHTALYWYRQSLGQGLEFLIYFQGNSAPDKSGLPSDRFSAERTGGSVSTLTIQRTQQEDSAVYLCASSLVQGRVQYFGAGTRLSVL.

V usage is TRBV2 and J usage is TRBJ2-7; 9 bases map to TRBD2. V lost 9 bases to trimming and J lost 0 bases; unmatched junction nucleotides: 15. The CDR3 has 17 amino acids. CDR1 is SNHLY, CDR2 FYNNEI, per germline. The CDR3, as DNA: TGTGCCAGATCTGGGGGCAAGCGGGGGGACCCCTCCTACGAGCAGTACTTC. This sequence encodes CARSGGKRGDPSYEQYF. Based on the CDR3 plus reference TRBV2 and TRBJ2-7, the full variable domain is EPEVTQTPSHQVTQMGQEVILRCVPISNHLYFYWYRQILGQKVEFLVSFYNNEISEKSEIFDDQFSVERPDGSNFTLKIRSTKLEDSAMYFCARSGGKRGDPSYEQYFGPGTRLTVT.

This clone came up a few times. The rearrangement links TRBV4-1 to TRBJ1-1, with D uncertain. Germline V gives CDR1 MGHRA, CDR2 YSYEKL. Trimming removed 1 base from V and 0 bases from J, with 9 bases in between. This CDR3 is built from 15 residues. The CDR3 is CASSQGAVVNTEAFF. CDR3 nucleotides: TGCGCCAGCAGCCAAGGGGCGGTAGTGAACACTGAAGCTTTCTTT.

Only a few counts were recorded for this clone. DNA of the CDR3: TGCGCCAGCAGCTTCGATTCGGGGCGGAATCAGCCCCAGCATTTT. Protein product: CASSFDSGRNQPQHF. This chain uses TRBV5-1 with TRBJ1-5; perhaps TRBD1 as D (5 bases). The CDR3 contains 15 residues. Germline V gene sequence: CDR1 SGHRS, CDR2 YFSETQ. Between the trimmed V and J ends, which lost 2 bases and 4 bases, there was a span of 13 bases.

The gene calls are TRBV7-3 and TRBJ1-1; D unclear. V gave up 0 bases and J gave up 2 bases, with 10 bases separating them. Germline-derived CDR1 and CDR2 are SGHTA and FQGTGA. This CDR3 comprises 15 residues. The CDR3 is CASSLTGSVNTEAFF. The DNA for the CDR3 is TGTGCCAGCAGCTTAACGGGGTCGGTAAACACTGAAGCTTTCTTT.

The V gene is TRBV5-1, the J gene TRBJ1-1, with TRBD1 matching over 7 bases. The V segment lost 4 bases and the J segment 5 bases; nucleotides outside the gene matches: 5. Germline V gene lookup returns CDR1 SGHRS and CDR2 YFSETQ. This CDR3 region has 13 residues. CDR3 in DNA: TGCGCCAGCAGCGCCGCAGGGGGAACTGAAGCTTTCTTT. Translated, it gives CASSAAGGTEAFF.

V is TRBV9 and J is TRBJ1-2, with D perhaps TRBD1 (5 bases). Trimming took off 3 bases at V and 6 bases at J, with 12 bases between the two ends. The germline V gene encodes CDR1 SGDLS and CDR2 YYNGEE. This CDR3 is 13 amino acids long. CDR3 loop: CASSAFRGNGYTF. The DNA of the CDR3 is TGTGCCAGCAGCGCCTTCCGGGGGAATGGCTACACCTTC.

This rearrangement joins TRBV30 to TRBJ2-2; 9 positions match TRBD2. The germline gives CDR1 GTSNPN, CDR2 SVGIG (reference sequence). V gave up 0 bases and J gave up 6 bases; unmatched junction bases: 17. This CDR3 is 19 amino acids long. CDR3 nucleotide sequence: TGTGCCTGGAGTGTTGCGACTAGCGGTATGAGCCCATACTCCGGGGAGCTGTTTTTT. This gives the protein CAWSVATSGMSPYSGELFF.

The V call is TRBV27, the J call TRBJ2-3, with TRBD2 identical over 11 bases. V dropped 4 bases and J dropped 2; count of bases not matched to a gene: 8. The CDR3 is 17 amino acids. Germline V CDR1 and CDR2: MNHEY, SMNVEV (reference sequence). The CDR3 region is CASSYWTGLAVTDTQYF. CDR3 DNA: TGTGCCAGCAGTTACTGGACGGGACTAGCGGTCACAGATACGCAGTATTTT.

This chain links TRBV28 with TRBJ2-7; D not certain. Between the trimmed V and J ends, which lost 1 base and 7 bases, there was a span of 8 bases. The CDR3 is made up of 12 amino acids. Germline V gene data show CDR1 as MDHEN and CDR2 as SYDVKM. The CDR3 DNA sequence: TGTGCCAGCAGTTTATCCCCGGGTGAGCAGTACTTC. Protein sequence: CASSLSPGEQYF.

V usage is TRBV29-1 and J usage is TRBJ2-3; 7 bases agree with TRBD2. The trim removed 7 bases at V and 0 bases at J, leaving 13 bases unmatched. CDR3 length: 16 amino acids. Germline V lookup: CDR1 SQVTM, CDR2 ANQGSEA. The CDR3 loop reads CSATTPTSPSTDTQYF. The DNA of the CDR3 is TGCAGCGCTACTACACCGACTAGCCCGAGCACAGATACGCAGTATTTT.

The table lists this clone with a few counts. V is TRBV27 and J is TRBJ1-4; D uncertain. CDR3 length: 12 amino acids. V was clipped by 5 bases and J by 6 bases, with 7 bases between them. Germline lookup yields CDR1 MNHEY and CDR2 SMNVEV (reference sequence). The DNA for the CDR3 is TGTGCCAGCAGTAATCTAGATGAAAAACTGTTTTTT. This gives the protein CASSNLDEKLFF.

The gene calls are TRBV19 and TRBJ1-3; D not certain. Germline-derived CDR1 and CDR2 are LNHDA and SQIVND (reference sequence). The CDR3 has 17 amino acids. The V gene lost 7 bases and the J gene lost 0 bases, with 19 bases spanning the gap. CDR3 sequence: CASTVRGSPNSGNTIYF. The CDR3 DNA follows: TGTGCCAGTACCGTAAGAGGGTCCCCGAACTCTGGAAACACCATATATTTT.

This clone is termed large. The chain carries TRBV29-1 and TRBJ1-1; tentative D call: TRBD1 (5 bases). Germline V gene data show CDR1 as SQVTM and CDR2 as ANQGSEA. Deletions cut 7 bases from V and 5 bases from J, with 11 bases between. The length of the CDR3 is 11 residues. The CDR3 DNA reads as TGCAGCGGATACGAGGGGACTGAAGCTTTCTTT. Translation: CSGYEGTEAFF. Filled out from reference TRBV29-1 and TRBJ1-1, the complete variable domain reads SAVISQKPSRDICQRGTSLTIQCQVDSQVTMMFWYRQQPGQSLTLIATANQGSEATYESGFVIDKFPISRPNLTFSTLTVSNMSPEDSSIYLCSGYEGTEAFFGQGTRLTVV.

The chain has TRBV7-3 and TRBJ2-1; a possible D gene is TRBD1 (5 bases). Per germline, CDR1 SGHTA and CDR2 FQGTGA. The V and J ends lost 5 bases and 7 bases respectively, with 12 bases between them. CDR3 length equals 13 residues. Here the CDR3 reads CASSPGARNEQFF. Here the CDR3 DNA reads TGTGCCAGCAGCCCTGGGGCTAGGAATGAGCAGTTCTTC.